Following are 27 T cell receptor beta chains from one sample sequenced in a study of identical twins. A single record per CDR3 protein comes from TCRdb applying MiXCR to the 5' RACE reads. The sample lists around 250,000 distinct CDR3 sequences; 12% were seen once. These sequences were also reported in another study, on yellow fever vaccine responses in identical twins.

The source material was memory (CD45RO+) T cells sorted from blood. These receptor sequences come from a woman under 30 in good health.

This clonotype was counted between two and nine times. The V and J genes are TRBV20-1 and TRBJ2-3; D might be TRBD2 (5 bases). V dropped 3 bases and J dropped 2 bases, with 6 bases sitting between them. CDR3 length: 12 residues. Germline V gives CDR1 DFQATT, CDR2 SNEGSKA (reference sequence). CDR3: CSASGDTDTQYF. The DNA for the CDR3 is TGCAGTGCTAGCGGGGACACAGATACGCAGTATTTT.

This clonotype has more than one count but fewer than ten. The rearrangement joins TRBV9 to TRBJ2-3; 11 bases line up with TRBD2. V trimming: 0 bases; J trimming: 4 bases; junction bases outside the gene matches: 13. Germline V gives CDR1 SGDLS, CDR2 YYNGEE. There are 19 residues in the CDR3. In nucleotides, the CDR3 is TGTGCCAGCAGCGTAGTTGTTCGTGGGGGACTAGCGGTGCCAGATACGCAGTATTTT. This encodes CASSVVVRGGLAVPDTQYF.

This chain joins TRBV7-9 and TRBJ1-1; D is uncertain. Trimming left V 5 bases short and J 1 base short, with 8 bases between. Germline V gene data show CDR1 as SEHNR and CDR2 as FQNEAQ (reference sequence). This CDR3 has 13 residues. CDR3 sequence: CASSPGRNTEAFF. The DNA of the CDR3 is TGTGCCAGCAGCCCCGGTAGGAACACTGAAGCTTTCTTT.

The chain combines TRBV19 with TRBJ1-1; TRBD1 matches at 8 bases. J was trimmed by 5 bases and V by 1 base; bases with no gene match: 9. The V gene's germline CDR1 is LNHDA and CDR2 SQIVND (reference sequence). This CDR3 has 16 amino acids. The CDR3 protein is CASSIGGQGLGTEAFF. The CDR3 region has the DNA TGTGCCAGTAGTATAGGTGGACAGGGTCTCGGGACTGAAGCTTTCTTT.

This clonotype rates as medium-sized. The chain uses TRBV20-1 and TRBJ1-1; the match to TRBD1 covers 8 bases. CDR1 is DFQATT and CDR2 is SNEGSKA in the germline V gene (reference sequence). The CDR3 totals 14 residues. Trimming at V came to 8 bases and at J to 1 base, leaving 9 bases not matched to a gene. The CDR3 DNA reads as TGCAGTTTAGAACAGGGGGACTCGAACACTGAAGCTTTCTTT. Its protein is CSLEQGDSNTEAFF.

This clonotype has more than one count but fewer than ten. The chain links TRBV14 to TRBJ2-7; D is unresolved. The CDR3 length is 15 residues. The V and J ends lost 0 bases and 4 bases respectively, with 13 bases between them. The germline gives CDR1 SGHDN, CDR2 FVKESK. CDR3 amino acids: CASSQERRAEYEQYF. CDR3 nucleotides: TGTGCCAGCAGCCAAGAACGACGGGCAGAATACGAGCAGTACTTC.

The chain uses TRBV5-6 and TRBJ2-1, with a tentative D call TRBD2 (6 bases). Between the trimmed V and J ends, which lost 0 bases and 0 bases, there was a span of 10 bases. This CDR3 spans 16 amino acids. Germline V gene lookup returns CDR1 SGHDT and CDR2 YYEEEE. CDR3 region: CASSLAGGVSYNEQFF. The CDR3 nucleotides are TGTGCCAGCAGCTTGGCCGGGGGAGTCTCCTACAATGAGCAGTTCTTC.

The genes are TRBV5-1 and TRBJ2-3; tentatively, D is TRBD2 (6 bases). This CDR3 contains 12 residues. CDR1 and CDR2 from the germline V gene are SGHRS and YFSETQ. V was trimmed by 4 bases and J by 13 bases, leaving 16 bases between them. The CDR3 DNA reads as TGCGCCAGCAGCCCGGGGCGGGATAGTGAGTATTTT. Its protein product is CASSPGRDSEYF.

The table lists this clonotype with a few counts. The V call is TRBV24-1, the J call TRBJ2-1, with a possible D match to TRBD2 (5 bases). The V gene lost 5 bases and the J gene lost 2 bases, with 9 bases spanning the gap. Germline assignment: CDR1 KGHDR and CDR2 SFDVKD. The CDR3 has 14 residues. Written as DNA, the CDR3 is TGTGCCACCAGTGCGGGGAGAGCCTACAATGAGCAGTTCTTC. The encoded protein is CATSAGRAYNEQFF.

V gene TRBV7-2 combines with J gene TRBJ2-7; D might be TRBD1 (6 bases). CDR3 size: 15 residues. Germline V CDR1 and CDR2: SGHTA, FQGNSA. Trimming left V 4 bases short and J 2 bases short, with 15 bases between. CDR3 bases: TGTGCCAGCAGCTACTCCGGGACAACCACCTACGAGCAGTACTTC. It codes for CASSYSGTTTYEQYF.

The rearrangement uses TRBV5-4 and TRBJ2-7, with 12 bases identical to TRBD2. This CDR3 is built from 15 residues. CDR1 SGHNT and CDR2 YYREEE come from the germline V gene (reference sequence). The trim removed 4 bases at V and 6 bases at J, leaving 8 bases unmatched. CDR3 residues: CASSPPTSGRSEQYF. The CDR3 region has the DNA TGTGCCAGCAGCCCCCCGACTAGCGGGAGAAGCGAGCAGTACTTC.

This clonotype has a handful of counts. This chain links TRBV11-2 with TRBJ1-4; 10 bases line up with TRBD1. CDR1 is SGHAT, CDR2 FQNNGV, per germline. The J segment lost 6 bases and the V segment lost 2 bases, leaving 3 bases of the junction unmatched. The CDR3 runs 15 residues. In DNA, the CDR3 is TGTGCCAGCAGCTTAAGGGGACAGGGGTATGAAAAACTGTTTTTT. It yields the protein CASSLRGQGYEKLFF. Drawing the rest from reference TRBV11-2 and TRBJ1-4, the complete variable domain is EAGVAQSPRYKIIEKRQSVAFWCNPISGHATLYWYQQILGQGPKLLIQFQNNGVVDDSQLPKDRFSAERLKGVDSTLKIQPAKLEDSAVYLCASSLRGQGYEKLFFGSGTQLSVL.

This clonotype was observed a single time. The V and J genes are TRBV19 and TRBJ2-2; no reliable D call. The germline V gene has CDR1 LNHDA and CDR2 SQIVND (reference sequence). Trimming took 1 base from V and 8 from J, leaving 5 bases between them. The CDR3 has 12 residues. CDR3 coding DNA: TGTGCCAGTAGTATAGGTTTGGGGGAGCTGTTTTTT. Its translation is CASSIGLGELFF.

This clonotype was seen repeatedly, ten times or more. The V call is TRBV29-1, the J call TRBJ1-5; D possibly corresponds to TRBD1 (5 bases). The CDR3 runs 14 residues. Deletions cut 6 bases from V and 1 base from J, with 13 bases between. Looked up from germline, CDR1 is SQVTM and CDR2 is ANQGSEA. CDR3 protein: CSVRGQGSNQPQHF. Here the CDR3 DNA reads TGCAGCGTCCGCGGCCAGGGCAGCAATCAGCCCCAGCATTTT.

The table lists this clonotype with a few counts. The chain joins TRBV2 to TRBJ2-7, with 14 bases lining up with TRBD2. Germline V gives CDR1 SNHLY, CDR2 FYNNEI. This CDR3 comprises 18 residues. Trimming took 8 bases from V and 2 from J; bases not matched to a gene: 14. The CDR3 coding sequence is TGTGCCAGCTACCCGGGACTAGCGGGAGAGTCGATCACCTACGAGCAGTACTTC. Translation: CASYPGLAGESITYEQYF.

V and J are TRBV6-1 and TRBJ2-1, with a weak D call TRBD1 (6 bases). This CDR3 is built from 18 residues. In germline, CDR1 is MNHNS, CDR2 SASEGT. Trimming took 1 base from V and 4 from J, leaving 20 bases between them. Here the CDR3 reads CASSEGHTGIPKYNEQFF. The CDR3 DNA follows: TGTGCCAGCAGTGAAGGTCACACAGGGATCCCAAAATACAATGAGCAGTTCTTC.

This clonotype was picked up many times. V is TRBV12-3 or TRBV12-4 and J is TRBJ2-3, with D unclear. The CDR3 contains 11 residues. Deletions cut 6 bases from V and 7 bases from J, with 8 bases between. This chain's CDR3 is CASRRPNTQYF. CDR3 DNA: TGTGCCAGCAGACGACCCAATACGCAGTATTTT.

For the CDR3, the DNA is TGCGCCAGCAGGGGAGTTAGCGGGAGTAGAGAGACCCAGTACTTC. This gives the protein CASRGVSGSRETQYF. The gene calls are TRBV5-1 and TRBJ2-5, with 9 bases fitting TRBD2. Trimming removed 5 bases from V and 4 bases from J; junction bases left unmatched: 9. The CDR3 has 15 residues. Germline-derived CDR1 and CDR2 are SGHRS and YFSETQ.

This clonotype has just a few counts. V usage is TRBV6-1 and J usage is TRBJ2-7, with TRBD1 as a possible D gene (6 bases). The CDR3 is 12 residues long. Germline values: CDR1 MNHNS, CDR2 SASEGT. Trimming took off 4 bases at V and 6 bases at J, with 10 bases between the two ends. DNA for the CDR3: TGTGCCAGCAGTGGTAACAGGGCCGAGCAGTACTTC. Its translation: CASSGNRAEQYF.

The chain recombines TRBV7-2 with TRBJ2-6, with 8 bases aligning to TRBD1. The CDR3 runs 19 residues. J lost 0 bases, V lost 4 bases, and 11 bases had no gene match. Germline values: CDR1 SGHTA, CDR2 FQGNSA. The CDR3 DNA reads as TGTGCCAGCAGCTCGTTTCCGGGACAGGCATTCTCTGGGGCCAACGTCCTGACTTTC. This encodes CASSSFPGQAFSGANVLTF.

In its sample, this clonotype was seen many times. This chain joins TRBV7-2 and TRBJ2-7; the match to TRBD1 covers 11 bases. CDR3 length: 15 residues. Looked up from germline, CDR1 is SGHTA and CDR2 is FQGNSA. Trimming removed 5 bases from V and 2 bases from J; junction bases left unmatched: 5. CDR3 coding DNA: TGTGCCAGCAGCCCCCGGGACAGGGGGACCTACGAGCAGTACTTC. It translates to CASSPRDRGTYEQYF.

V and J are TRBV7-9 and TRBJ2-3, with TRBD1 as a possible D gene (5 bases). Trimming stripped 5 bases from V and 6 bases from J, with 12 bases between. Looked up from germline, CDR1 is SEHNR and CDR2 is FQNEAQ (reference sequence). The CDR3 covers 13 residues. CDR3 protein: CASSASRADTQYF. In nucleotides, the CDR3 is TGTGCCAGCAGCGCCTCCAGGGCGGATACGCAGTATTTT.

This clonotype was seen ten or more times. The chain carries TRBV5-6 and TRBJ1-6; 8 bases are shared with TRBD1. The CDR3 runs 17 residues. In germline, CDR1 is SGHDT, CDR2 YYEEEE. V gave up 4 bases and J gave up 0 bases; unmatched junction bases: 6. The CDR3 loop is CASSPRTGTSYNSPLHF. CDR3 DNA sequence: TGTGCCAGCAGCCCCCGGACAGGGACCTCCTATAATTCACCCCTCCACTTT.

The rearrangement links TRBV6-1 to TRBJ1-5; tentatively, D is TRBD1 (5 bases). This CDR3 region has 14 residues. Germline loops: CDR1 MNHNS, CDR2 SASEGT. Trimming removed 5 bases from V and 2 bases from J, with 10 bases in between. The CDR3 is CASSSTGGNQPQHF. In DNA, the CDR3 is TGTGCCAGCAGTAGTACGGGGGGCAATCAGCCCCAGCATTTT.

In this sample, this clonotype turned up a few times. This chain links TRBV29-1 with TRBJ2-7; TRBD1 aligns across 8 bases. The CDR3 sequence is 13 residues long. V shed 7 bases and J 6 bases; nucleotides not matched to a gene: 11. Germline values: CDR1 SQVTM, CDR2 ANQGSEA. This CDR3 is CSGGSGQVGEQYF. CDR3 nucleotide sequence: TGCAGCGGGGGATCGGGACAGGTCGGCGAGCAGTACTTC.

This chain joins TRBV6-1 and TRBJ1-3; D possibly corresponds to TRBD1 (5 bases). CDR3 length: 15 residues. Germline loops: CDR1 MNHNS, CDR2 SASEGT. Trimming took off 6 bases at V and 0 bases at J, with 12 bases between the two ends. The CDR3 sequence is CASRGVSLSGNTIYF. CDR3 DNA: TGTGCCAGCAGGGGGGTTTCCCTCTCTGGAAACACCATATATTTT.

The rearrangement joins TRBV10-3 to TRBJ2-7; perhaps TRBD2 as D (5 bases). The CDR3 runs 13 residues. Germline V CDR1 and CDR2: ENHRY, SYGVKD. Trimming took off 10 bases at V and 1 base at J, with 14 bases between the two ends. The CDR3 nucleotides are TGTGCCACCCGGGGTATAGGTTCCTACGAGCAGTACTTC. It encodes CATRGIGSYEQYF.